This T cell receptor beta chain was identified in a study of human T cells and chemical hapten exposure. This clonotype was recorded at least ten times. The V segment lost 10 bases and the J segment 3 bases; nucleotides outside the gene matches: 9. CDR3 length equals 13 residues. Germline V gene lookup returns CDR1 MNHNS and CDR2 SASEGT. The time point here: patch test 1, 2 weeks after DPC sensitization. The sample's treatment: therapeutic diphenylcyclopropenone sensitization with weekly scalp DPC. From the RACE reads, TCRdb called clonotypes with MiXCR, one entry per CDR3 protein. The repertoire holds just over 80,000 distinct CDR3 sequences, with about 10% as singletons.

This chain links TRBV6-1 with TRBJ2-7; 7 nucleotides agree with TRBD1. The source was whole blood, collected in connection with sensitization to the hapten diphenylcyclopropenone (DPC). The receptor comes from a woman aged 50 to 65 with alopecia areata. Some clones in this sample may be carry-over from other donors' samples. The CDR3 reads CATSYDRDYEQYF. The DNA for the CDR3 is TGTGCCACCTCATACGACAGGGACTACGAGCAGTACTTC.